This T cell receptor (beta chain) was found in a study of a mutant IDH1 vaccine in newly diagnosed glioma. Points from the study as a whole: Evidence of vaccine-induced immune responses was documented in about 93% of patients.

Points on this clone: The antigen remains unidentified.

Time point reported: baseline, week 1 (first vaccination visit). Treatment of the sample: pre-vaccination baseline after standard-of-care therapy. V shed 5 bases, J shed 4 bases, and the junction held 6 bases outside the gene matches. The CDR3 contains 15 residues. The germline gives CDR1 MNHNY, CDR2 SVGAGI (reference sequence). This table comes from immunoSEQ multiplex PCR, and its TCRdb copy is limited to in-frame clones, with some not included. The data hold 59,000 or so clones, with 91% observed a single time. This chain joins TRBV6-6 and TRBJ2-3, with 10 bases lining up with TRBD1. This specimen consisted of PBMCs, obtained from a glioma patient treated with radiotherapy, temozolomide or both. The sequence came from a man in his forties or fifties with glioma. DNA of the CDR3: TGTGCCAGCAGTACCGGGACAGGGGTCCCAGATACGCAGTATTTT. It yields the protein CASSTGTGVPDTQYF.